This T cell receptor beta chain was obtained from a study of blood T cell repertoires in COVID-19. Looking at the study overall: T cells, B-cell-depleted T cells, or PBMCs supplied cDNA or gDNA.

Profiling relied on immunoSEQ multiplex PCR, and the TCRdb table lists in-frame clones only, not all of them. The table lists about 300,000 clones, roughly 92% of them singletons. Germline V gene data show CDR1 as GTSNPN and CDR2 as SVGIG (reference sequence). J lost 5 bases, V lost 2 bases, and 5 bases had no gene match. The CDR3 extends over 14 amino acids. Specimen: peripheral blood. This TCR was sampled from a woman aged 30 to 39 with COVID-19, enrolled during active disease. The rearrangement joins TRBV30 to TRBJ2-2, with 7 bases matching TRBD2. The CDR3 bases are TGTGCCTGGAGTTCGGGACTACCAACCGGGGAGCTGTTTTTT. Translated, it gives CAWSSGLPTGELFF.